The next 12 T cell receptor beta chains were all read from a single sample in a study of identical twins. MiXCR was run by TCRdb on the 5' RACE reads, yielding one entry per CDR3 protein. Altogether 200,000 to 250,000 distinct CDR3 sequences are present, approximately 7% being singletons, with the ten largest covering around 3.4%. These data were likewise used in another study, on yellow fever vaccine responses in identical twins.

The sample consisted of memory (CD45RO+) T cells sorted from blood. Every receptor here comes from a young woman in good health.

This clonotype was picked up a small number of times. The chain is built from TRBV27 and TRBJ2-3, with 11 bases that match TRBD2. Germline CDR1 reads MNHEY; CDR2 reads SMNVEV (reference sequence). This CDR3 has 12 amino acids. With V trimmed by 5 bases and J by 10 bases, 2 bases remained unmatched. This CDR3 reads CASSELAGAQYF. Written as DNA, the CDR3 is TGTGCCAGCAGTGAACTAGCGGGGGCGCAGTATTTT.

V gene TRBV20-1 combines with J gene TRBJ2-7; no clear D. This CDR3 is built from 16 residues. Germline lookup yields CDR1 DFQATT and CDR2 SNEGSKA (reference sequence). V was cut by 2 bases and J by 3 bases, with 20 bases left in between. The CDR3 protein is CSARRSVRSDDYEQYF. The CDR3 nucleotides are TGCAGTGCTAGACGCTCAGTCCGGTCAGACGACTACGAGCAGTACTTC.

This clonotype was seen repeatedly, ten times or more. The rearrangement uses TRBV29-1 and TRBJ2-7, with D maybe TRBD2 (7 bases). Germline values: CDR1 SQVTM, CDR2 ANQGSEA. The length of the CDR3 is 14 residues. With 6 bases removed from V and 4 bases from J, the gap between germline ends came to 19 bases. CDR3 residues: CSVLPSGGGYEQYF. The CDR3 region has the DNA TGCAGCGTCCTACCTAGCGGAGGGGGTTACGAGCAGTACTTC.

The V call is TRBV20-1, the J call TRBJ2-7; no clear D gene. The V gene's germline CDR1 is DFQATT and CDR2 SNEGSKA (reference sequence). The germline V and J ends were trimmed by 5 bases and 2 bases, with 13 bases remaining between them. The CDR3 extends over 13 amino acids. The CDR3 loop reads CSARSDRAYEQYV. The CDR3 nucleotides read TGCAGTGCTCGCTCGGACCGAGCCTACGAGCAGTACGTC.

In its sample, this clonotype was seen many times. This sequence joins TRBV6-1 and TRBJ2-2, with a possible D match to TRBD2 (6 bases). CDR3 length: 13 amino acids. The ends were cut back, 6 bases at V and 7 bases at J, with 12 bases in the middle. In germline, CDR1 is MNHNS, CDR2 SASEGT. CDR3 bases: TGTGCCAGCAGACGACTAGTTATCGGGGAGCTGTTTTTT. This translates into CASRRLVIGELFF.

This clonotype was seen many times. V is TRBV20-1 and J is TRBJ2-5; no reliable D call. V shed 4 bases and J shed 2 bases, with 2 bases lying between them. Germline assignment: CDR1 DFQATT and CDR2 SNEGSKA (reference sequence). This CDR3 is built from 10 residues. The CDR3 DNA reads TGCAGTGCTAAGCAAGAGACCCAGTACTTC. Amino acids: CSAKQETQYF.

This clonotype has more than one count but fewer than ten. The V and J genes are TRBV2 and TRBJ1-1, with D possibly being TRBD1 (5 bases). The ends were cut back, 2 bases at V and 6 bases at J, with 16 bases in the middle. The length of the CDR3 is 15 residues. Germline V CDR1 and CDR2: SNHLY, FYNNEI. The CDR3 protein is CASSEYVGREAEAFF. CDR3 bases: TGTGCCAGCAGTGAATACGTGGGGCGAGAGGCTGAAGCTTTCTTT.

This clonotype has just a few counts. J is TRBJ2-2 and V is TRBV20-1; the D gene is possibly TRBD2 (5 bases). CDR3 size: 15 residues. V shed 0 bases and J shed 0 bases, with 8 bases lying between them. Germline CDR1 reads DFQATT; CDR2 reads SNEGSKA (reference sequence). The DNA for the CDR3 is TGCAGTGCTAGAGATGGGAGCACGAACACCGGGGAGCTGTTTTTT. Translating it yields CSARDGSTNTGELFF.

This clonotype was counted ten times or more. This chain uses TRBV11-2 with TRBJ2-3; D gene uncertain. The V gene lost 3 bases and the J gene lost 5 bases, with 12 bases spanning the gap. Germline CDR1 and CDR2: SGHAT and FQNNGV. This CDR3 spans 14 amino acids. The CDR3 DNA reads as TGTGCCAGCAGCTTTCCTATGCTCAAAGATACGCAGTATTTT. Protein sequence: CASSFPMLKDTQYF. Variable domain in full (rest from reference TRBV11-2 and TRBJ2-3): EAGVAQSPRYKIIEKRQSVAFWCNPISGHATLYWYQQILGQGPKLLIQFQNNGVVDDSQLPKDRFSAERLKGVDSTLKIQPAKLEDSAVYLCASSFPMLKDTQYFGPGTRLTVL.

Many counts were recorded for this clonotype. The chain is built from TRBV20-1 and TRBJ2-1; 11 bases agree with TRBD2. In germline, CDR1 is DFQATT, CDR2 SNEGSKA (reference sequence). The CDR3 consists of 16 residues. Trimming removed 1 base from V and 9 bases from J; junction bases left unmatched: 11. The DNA for the CDR3 is TGCAGTGCTAGAGGGCCCCAACTAGCGGGAGAGCGTGAGCAGTTCTTC. Its translation: CSARGPQLAGEREQFF.

This clonotype was observed many times. V usage is TRBV3-1 and J usage is TRBJ1-1; D is unclear. Trimming removed 3 bases at V and 5 bases at J, with 7 bases between. The CDR3 runs to 12 residues. Germline CDR1 and CDR2: LGHDT and YNNKEL (reference sequence). The CDR3: CASSQRVTEAFF. DNA for the CDR3: TGTGCCAGCAGCCAGCGGGTTACTGAAGCTTTCTTT.

The chain links TRBV6-2 or TRBV6-3 to TRBJ1-4, with D unclear. This CDR3 is built from 14 residues. Germline assignment: CDR1 MNHEY and CDR2 SVGEGT. Trimming took off 5 bases at V and 7 bases at J, with 14 bases between the two ends. CDR3 DNA sequence: TGTGCCAGCAGTGTCGGCGGACCCCTTGAAAAACTGTTTTTT. Amino acid sequence: CASSVGGPLEKLFF.